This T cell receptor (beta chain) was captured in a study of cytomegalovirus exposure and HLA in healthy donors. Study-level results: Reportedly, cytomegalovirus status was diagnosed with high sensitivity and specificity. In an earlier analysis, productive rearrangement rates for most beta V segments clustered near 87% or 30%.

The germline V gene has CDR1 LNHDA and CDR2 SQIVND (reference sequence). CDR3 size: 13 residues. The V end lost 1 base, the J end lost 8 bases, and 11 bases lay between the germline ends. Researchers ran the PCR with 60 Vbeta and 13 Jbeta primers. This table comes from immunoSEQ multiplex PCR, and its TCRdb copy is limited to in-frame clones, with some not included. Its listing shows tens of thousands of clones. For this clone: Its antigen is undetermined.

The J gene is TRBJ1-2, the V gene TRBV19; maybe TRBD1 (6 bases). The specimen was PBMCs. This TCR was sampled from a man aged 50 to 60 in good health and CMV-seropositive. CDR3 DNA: TGTGCCAGTAGTATAGTGGGGGCAGGAGGCTACACCTTC. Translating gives CASSIVGAGGYTF.